What follows are 3 T cell receptor beta chains derived from one specimen sequenced in a study of OX40 agonist ivuxolimab in advanced cancers. Assay: immunoSEQ multiplex PCR; the TCRdb copy retains only in-frame clones and omits some. The sample lists 130,000 or so clones, approximately 94% occurring once. The material was CD4+ or CD8+ T cells sorted from blood, obtained in a trial of the OX40 agonist ivuxolimab. The receptors were gathered from an adult with an advanced solid tumor such as melanoma, head and neck, liver or kidney cancer.

The chain recombines TRBV28 with TRBJ1-4; possible D gene TRBD1, 6 bases. CDR3 size: 14 residues. V was cut by 7 bases and J by 3 bases, with 12 bases left in between. The germline V gene has CDR1 MDHEN and CDR2 SYDVKM. CDR3 in amino acids: CASNIQGPNEKLFF. The DNA for the CDR3 is TGTGCCAGCAATATACAGGGCCCTAATGAAAAACTGTTTTTT.

The chain is built from TRBV9 and TRBJ2-2, with D possibly being TRBD1 (5 bases). Germline V gene lookup returns CDR1 SGDLS and CDR2 YYNGEE. Trimming left V 0 bases short and J 1 base short, with 10 bases between. This CDR3 spans 16 amino acids. The CDR3 DNA is TGTGCCAGCAGCGTAGTCGGCAGGGTGAACACCGGGGAGCTGTTTTTT. It encodes CASSVVGRVNTGELFF.

This rearrangement joins TRBV5-1 to TRBJ2-3, with 10 bases fitting TRBD2. Germline V CDR1 and CDR2: SGHRS, YFSETQ. This CDR3 region has 15 residues. Trimming at V came to 3 bases and at J to 1 base, leaving 2 bases not matched to a gene. The CDR3 region has the DNA TGCGCCAGCAGCTCCGGGACTAGCGGCACAGATACGCAGTATTTT. Residues: CASSSGTSGTDTQYF.